These 8 T cell receptor beta chains share one sample of origin, sequenced in a study of graft-versus-host responses after intestinal transplantation. Clones were read by immunoSEQ multiplex PCR, and TCRdb kept only the in-frame ones, dropping some. The sample includes 90,000 to 100,000 clones, about 82% seen only once; the top ten take more than 1.4%. The starting material was PBMCs, obtained 255 days after intestinal transplant. The receptors derive from a human patient who received an intestinal transplant, so some T cells may come from the graft donor.

There are a few counts of this clone. V is TRBV10-3 and J is TRBJ2-2; unclear D gene. Trimming removed 6 bases from V and 0 bases from J, with 11 bases in between. This CDR3 is 15 amino acids long. From germline, CDR1 is ENHRY and CDR2 SYGVKD. The CDR3 sequence is CAIRRLNTNTGELFF. CDR3 coding DNA: TGTGCCATCAGGCGACTTAACACGAACACCGGGGAGCTGTTTTTT.

The chain uses TRBV4-2 and TRBJ2-1, with TRBD2 as a possible D gene (5 bases). V dropped 1 base and J dropped 2 bases, with 24 bases sitting between them. Germline V gene data show CDR1 as LGHNA and CDR2 as YNFKEQ. The CDR3 contains 20 residues. The CDR3 protein is CASSQAWTPVQIAAYNEQFF. The CDR3 DNA reads TGTGCCAGCAGCCAAGCGTGGACTCCAGTACAAATTGCAGCCTACAATGAGCAGTTCTTC.

This chain uses TRBV21-1 with TRBJ2-1; TRBD1, the D gene given by the table, was not confirmed from the DNA. TRBV21-1 is recorded as a pseudogene. This CDR3 spans 19 amino acids. In DNA, the CDR3 is TGTGCCAGCAGCAAAGCGCCTAGGACAGGGAGTCCCCTCGACAATGAGCAGTTCTTC. Translated: CASSKAPRTGSPLDNEQFF.

The chain uses TRBV7-9 and TRBJ1-1; tentatively, D is TRBD1 (6 bases). Germline CDR1 SEHNR, CDR2 FQNEAQ (reference sequence). Between the trimmed V and J ends, which lost 0 bases and 0 bases, there was a span of 11 bases. The CDR3 contains 16 residues. The CDR3 is CASSLAVGHLNTEAFF. The CDR3 coding sequence is TGTGCCAGCAGCTTAGCGGTGGGACACTTGAACACTGAAGCTTTCTTT.

This clone was observed a single time. This sequence joins TRBV5-4 and TRBJ2-2; 9 nucleotides match TRBD2. Germline V gene data show CDR1 as SGHNT and CDR2 as YYREEE (reference sequence). The CDR3 is made up of 14 amino acids. V dropped 0 bases and J dropped 7; count of bases not matched to a gene: 1. The CDR3 region is CASSLELAGGELFF. CDR3 DNA sequence: TGTGCCAGCAGCTTGGAACTAGCGGGCGGGGAGCTGTTTTTT.

The chain carries TRBV15 and TRBJ2-2, with a tentative D call TRBD1 (6 bases). The germline V gene has CDR1 LNHNV and CDR2 YYDKDF (reference sequence). The CDR3 has 15 amino acids. V was trimmed by 5 bases and J by 4 bases, leaving 14 bases between them. Here the CDR3 DNA reads TGTGCCACCAGCGGGGGCCCCGATGGCACCGGGGAGCTGTTTTTT. Translation: CATSGGPDGTGELFF. Combining the CDR3 with reference TRBV15 and TRBJ2-2 gives the whole variable domain DAMVIQNPRYQVTQFGKPVTLSCSQTLNHNVMYWYQQKSSQAPKLLFHYYDKDFNNEADTPDNFQSRRPNTSFCFLDIRSPGLGDTAMYLCATSGGPDGTGELFFGEGSRLTVL.

The rearrangement uses TRBV7-9 and TRBJ2-2, with D hard to call. Trimming removed 5 bases from V and 7 bases from J, with 8 bases in between. The germline gives CDR1 SEHNR, CDR2 FQNEAQ (reference sequence). The CDR3 is 12 amino acids. The CDR3 region is CASSDTIGELFF. The CDR3 DNA reads as TGTGCCAGCAGCGATACAATCGGGGAGCTGTTTTTT.

This CDR3 reads CSAGTGDTEAFF. The DNA for the CDR3 is TGCAGCGCTGGGACAGGGGACACTGAAGCTTTCTTT. This chain connects TRBV29-1 to TRBJ1-1; 10 positions match TRBD1. The CDR3 totals 12 residues. V dropped 7 bases and J dropped 3; count of bases not matched to a gene: 2. Germline V CDR1 and CDR2: SQVTM, ANQGSEA.